The 32 T cell receptor beta chains reported below all come from one sample, sequenced in a study of somatic mutations in T cells in chronic GVHD. Only in-frame clones appear in the TCRdb table, and some are missing; sequencing was by immunoSEQ multiplex PCR. The table includes roughly 15,000 clones, around 80% detected once. Sequencing was performed on Vbeta20-negative CD4+ T cells from blood. These receptor sequences come from a male patient aged 45 to 59 with chronic graft-versus-host disease. Some of these T cells may belong to the graft donor.

The chain employs TRBV4-1 and TRBJ2-1, with 16 bases aligning to TRBD2. The germline V gene has CDR1 MGHRA and CDR2 YSYEKL. CDR3 size: 19 residues. V gave up 4 bases and J gave up 7 bases; unmatched junction bases: 13. The CDR3 spells CASSLMPGLAGGPRNEQFF. The DNA for the CDR3 is TGCGCCAGCAGCCTCATGCCGGGACTAGCGGGGGGGCCAAGGAATGAGCAGTTCTTC.

This chain joins TRBV2 and TRBJ2-1; a possible D gene is TRBD1 (8 bases). The CDR3 has 16 residues. The V end was cut by 7 bases, the J end by 2 bases, with 18 bases between. In germline, CDR1 is SNHLY, CDR2 FYNNEI. CDR3 in amino acids: CASISQRGQAYNEQFF. The CDR3 DNA reads TGTGCCAGCATATCACAGCGGGGACAGGCCTACAATGAGCAGTTCTTC.

The chain uses TRBV21-1 and TRBJ2-2; TRBD2, the D gene given by the table, was not confirmed from the DNA. TRBV21-1 is an annotated pseudogene. The CDR3 has 21 amino acids. CDR3 sequence: CASSKGKILGLAGEGTGELFF. CDR3 DNA: TGTGCCAGCAGCAAAGGGAAGATTTTAGGACTAGCGGGAGAGGGAACCGGGGAGCTGTTTTTT.

The chain has TRBV12-5 and TRBJ1-1, with TRBD1 as a possible D gene (5 bases). The CDR3 totals 15 residues. The V gene lost 2 bases and the J gene lost 3 bases, with 13 bases spanning the gap. Germline loops: CDR1 LGHNT, CDR2 FRNRAP. In DNA form, the CDR3 reads TGTGCTAGTGGTTTGTGGGGGGGGGTGGACACTGAAGCTTTCTTT. This sequence encodes CASGLWGGVDTEAFF.

The V call is TRBV5-1, the J call TRBJ1-1; no definite D call. The length of the CDR3 is 15 residues. CDR1 is SGHRS, CDR2 YFSETQ, per germline. V was shortened by 3 bases and J by 6 bases, with 18 bases between the two germline ends. CDR3 DNA: TGCGCCAGCAGCTACCCCCCTCAGGTCACGGCTGAAGCTTTCTTT. Protein sequence: CASSYPPQVTAEAFF.

By sample share, this clone is medium-sized (0.01 to 0.1%). The chain recombines TRBV18 with TRBJ1-2, with 7 bases aligning to TRBD1. CDR3 size: 14 residues. Losses at the gene ends were 5 bases for V and 8 bases for J; bases not matched to a gene: 11. The germline V gene has CDR1 KGHSH and CDR2 LQKENI. CDR3 loop: CASSSRQGEGGYTF. DNA of the CDR3: TGTGCCAGCTCATCACGACAGGGCGAGGGGGGCTACACCTTC.

There are a few counts of this clone. The chain has TRBV5-4 and TRBJ2-5, with TRBD1 matching 8 bases. CDR3 length: 14 amino acids. V shed 4 bases, J shed 11 bases, and the junction held 13 bases outside the gene matches. Germline V gene data show CDR1 as SGHNT and CDR2 as YYREEE (reference sequence). The CDR3 DNA sequence: TGTGCCAGCAGCCCTGCAGGGGGCGTGGAGGAGCAGTACTTC. Protein sequence: CASSPAGGVEEQYF.

This rearrangement joins TRBV6-1 to TRBJ1-4; perhaps TRBD1 as D (5 bases). This CDR3 is built from 14 residues. The germline V gene encodes CDR1 MNHNS and CDR2 SASEGT. Trimming shortened V by 3 bases and J by 6 bases, and 11 bases separated the two germline ends. The CDR3 region is CASSEVGRDEKLFF. The CDR3 nucleotides read TGTGCCAGCAGTGAGGTGGGGCGCGATGAAAAACTGTTTTTT.

The chain is built from TRBV19 and TRBJ2-5; D call uncertain. Looked up from germline, CDR1 is LNHDA and CDR2 is SQIVND (reference sequence). Deletions cut 11 bases from V and 2 bases from J, with 15 bases between. The CDR3 consists of 13 residues. For the CDR3, the DNA is TGTGCCTCCAGTGAACAGCTACAAGAGACCCAGTACTTC. This gives the protein CASSEQLQETQYF.

V is TRBV10-3 and J is TRBJ1-1, with a weak D call TRBD1 (6 bases). This CDR3 has 15 amino acids. Germline assignment: CDR1 ENHRY and CDR2 SYGVKD. V was pared by 3 bases and J by 3 bases, with 14 bases between. CDR3 nucleotide sequence: TGTGCCATCAGTGACCAAAACAGGGTAGACACTGAAGCTTTCTTT. Encoded protein: CAISDQNRVDTEAFF.

V usage is TRBV6-5 and J usage is TRBJ2-7; TRBD1 matches at 8 bases. Losses at the gene ends were 4 bases for V and 3 bases for J; bases not matched to a gene: 8. Germline lookup yields CDR1 MNHEY and CDR2 SVGAGI. This CDR3 is built from 15 residues. CDR3 sequence: CASSSPGQAHYEQYF. The CDR3 nucleotides read TGTGCCAGCAGTTCCCCGGGACAGGCCCACTACGAGCAGTACTTC.

The chain joins TRBV10-3 to TRBJ2-7; 9 positions match TRBD1. J was trimmed by 7 bases and V by 7 bases; bases with no gene match: 11. The CDR3 extends over 14 amino acids. The germline CDR1 and CDR2 sequences are ENHRY and SYGVKD. The CDR3 sequence: CAIKPGQGGFEQYF. The CDR3 bases are TGTGCCATCAAACCGGGACAGGGAGGTTTTGAGCAGTACTTC.

A few counts support this clone. The chain has TRBV27 and TRBJ2-3; 9 bases agree with TRBD1. V shed 0 bases, J shed 2 bases, and the junction held 3 bases outside the gene matches. The germline V gene has CDR1 MNHEY and CDR2 SMNVEV (reference sequence). CDR3 size: 16 residues. CDR3 in amino acids: CASSLSDRGLTDTQYF. CDR3 sequence (DNA): TGTGCCAGCAGTTTATCGGACAGGGGCCTCACAGATACGCAGTATTTT.

The rearrangement uses TRBV28 and TRBJ2-7; D gene uncertain. The CDR3 contains 14 residues. V gave up 2 bases and J gave up 2 bases, with 10 bases separating them. Per germline, CDR1 MDHEN and CDR2 SYDVKM. DNA of the CDR3: TGTGCCAGCAGTTTAAGTAACAGCCCCTACGAGCAGTACTTC. Its translation: CASSLSNSPYEQYF.

The genes are TRBV7-6 and TRBJ1-2, with TRBD1 matching over 9 bases. The V and J ends lost 5 bases and 4 bases, in that order; junction bases with no gene match: 2. Germline V CDR1 and CDR2: SGHVS, FNYEAQ. The CDR3 spans 13 residues. CDR3 DNA sequence: TGTGCCAGCAGCGCGGGACAGGGCTATGGCTACACCTTC. Protein: CASSAGQGYGYTF.

The V and J genes are TRBV4-2 and TRBJ2-3; 8 bases align to TRBD1. Germline V lookup: CDR1 LGHNA, CDR2 YNFKEQ. The CDR3 runs to 18 residues. Germline trimming cut 1 base from V and 5 bases from J; bases unmatched to any gene: 14. The CDR3 DNA reads TGTGCCAGCAGCCAAGGGGTCAGTACAGGGGGATTAGGAGATACGCAGTATTTT. It translates to CASSQGVSTGGLGDTQYF.

The V gene is TRBV11-1, the J gene TRBJ2-7; D not resolved. The CDR3 sequence is 11 residues long. In germline, CDR1 is SGHAT, CDR2 FQDESV (reference sequence). V gave up 4 bases and J gave up 3 bases, with 4 bases separating them. The CDR3 DNA reads as TGTGCCAGCAGCTCCCACTACGAGCAGTACTTC. Its translation is CASSSHYEQYF.

The chain carries TRBV18 and TRBJ1-6, with 9 bases matching TRBD1. J lost 7 bases, V lost 3 bases, and 13 bases had no gene match. The germline V gene encodes CDR1 KGHSH and CDR2 LQKENI. The CDR3 is made up of 18 amino acids. The CDR3 protein is CASSPLELGTGRNSPLHF. CDR3 bases: TGTGCCAGCTCACCCCTTGAACTTGGGACAGGGAGGAATTCACCCCTCCACTTT.

The chain is built from TRBV7-2 and TRBJ2-7, with 8 bases matching TRBD2. This CDR3 comprises 14 residues. Germline V gene lookup returns CDR1 SGHTA and CDR2 FQGNSA. V shed 5 bases and J 3 bases; nucleotides not matched to a gene: 6. The CDR3 nucleotides read TGTGCCAGCAGCGAACAAGGGACTAGCTACGAGCAGTACTTC. This gives the protein CASSEQGTSYEQYF.

This clone appeared a few times. The rearrangement uses TRBV11-2 and TRBJ2-5, with D perhaps matching TRBD1 (6 bases). This CDR3 region has 14 residues. Per germline, CDR1 SGHAT and CDR2 FQNNGV. V lost 3 bases and J 0 bases, leaving 8 bases between the germline ends. The chain's CDR3 is CASSFTGYQETQYF. The DNA of the CDR3 is TGTGCCAGCAGCTTCACAGGGTACCAAGAGACCCAGTACTTC.

This clone was seen once. J is TRBJ2-7 and V is TRBV11-3; D gene ambiguous. The V gene's germline CDR1 is SGHNT and CDR2 YENEEA. Trimming took 6 bases from V and 5 from J, leaving 14 bases between them. The CDR3 covers 13 residues. CDR3 residues: CASRLTGTDEQYF. Here the CDR3 DNA reads TGTGCCAGCAGACTTACGGGTACGGACGAGCAGTACTTC.

This clone was seen more than once but under ten times. The chain carries TRBV5-6 and TRBJ1-2; the match to TRBD1 covers 8 bases. V lost 4 bases to trimming and J lost 6 bases; unmatched junction nucleotides: 14. Germline CDR1 reads SGHDT; CDR2 reads YYEEEE. The CDR3 is 16 amino acids. The CDR3 DNA follows: TGTGCCAGCAGCCCAAGATCGACAGGGGTCTGGGATGGCTACACCTTC. Residues: CASSPRSTGVWDGYTF.

This clone was counted only a few times. This sequence joins TRBV5-6 and TRBJ2-1; D unresolved. The germline V and J ends were trimmed by 1 base and 0 bases, with 17 bases remaining between them. Germline CDR1 and CDR2: SGHDT and YYEEEE. There are 18 residues in the CDR3. The CDR3 here is CASSLIGRVSSSYNEQFF. Written as DNA, the CDR3 is TGTGCCAGCAGCTTGATTGGTCGGGTATCGAGCTCCTACAATGAGCAGTTCTTC.

The rearrangement joins TRBV6-4 to TRBJ1-1, with 7 bases matching TRBD1. Germline V gene lookup returns CDR1 MRHNA and CDR2 SNTAGT. The CDR3 sequence is 13 residues long. The V and J ends lost 5 bases and 3 bases, in that order; junction bases with no gene match: 3. The chain's CDR3 is CASSSDRDTEAFF. The CDR3 DNA reads TGTGCCAGCAGTTCCGACAGGGACACTGAAGCTTTCTTT.

The V and J genes are TRBV2 and TRBJ1-5; TRBD1 matches at 7 bases. Germline V gene sequence: CDR1 SNHLY, CDR2 FYNNEI. The CDR3 is made up of 14 amino acids. The junction had 5 bases not matched to a gene; V was cut back by 6 bases and J by 3 bases. The CDR3 is CASSPGQNNQPQHF. CDR3 DNA sequence: TGTGCCAGCAGCCCGGGACAGAACAATCAGCCCCAGCATTTT.

This sequence joins TRBV5-4 and TRBJ2-1; 12 positions match TRBD2. After removal of 3 bases from V and 4 bases from J, the junction contained 5 bases not matched to a gene. The germline CDR1 and CDR2 sequences are SGHNT and YYREEE (reference sequence). This CDR3 is 16 amino acids long. CDR3 sequence (DNA): TGTGCCAGCAGCTCGGCAACTAGCGGGGGGTACAATGAGCAGTTCTTC. Translation: CASSSATSGGYNEQFF.

The chain links TRBV5-6 to TRBJ1-2; 10 bases are shared with TRBD1. Germline V CDR1 and CDR2: SGHDT, YYEEEE. The CDR3 has 14 residues. The V gene end was trimmed by 4 bases and the J gene end by 7 bases; junction bases not matched to a gene: 7. CDR3 in DNA: TGTGCCAGCAGCCTTGGACAGGGGGAGGGTGGCTACACCTTC. Protein: CASSLGQGEGGYTF.

This clone has only a few counts. This sequence joins TRBV27 and TRBJ2-7, with D possibly matching TRBD2 (6 bases). The CDR3 is 13 residues long. In germline, CDR1 is MNHEY, CDR2 SMNVEV (reference sequence). Trimming stripped 5 bases from V and 6 bases from J, with 14 bases between. Written as DNA, the CDR3 is TGTGCCAGCAGTGGCCGGGCGCGGGGCGAGCAGTACTTC. This codes for CASSGRARGEQYF.

The chain recombines TRBV18 with TRBJ1-1; the D is unclear. Per the germline V gene, CDR1 is KGHSH and CDR2 is LQKENI. V shed 3 bases and J shed 1 base, with 3 bases lying between them. This CDR3 comprises 12 residues. This chain's CDR3 is CASSPRNTEAFF. Here the CDR3 DNA reads TGTGCCAGCTCACCTCGGAACACTGAAGCTTTCTTT.

The chain uses TRBV2 and TRBJ2-1, with 8 nucleotides matching TRBD2. The V segment lost 0 bases and the J segment 6 bases; nucleotides outside the gene matches: 1. The CDR3 is made up of 14 amino acids. Germline loops: CDR1 SNHLY, CDR2 FYNNEI. The CDR3 nucleotides read TGTGCCAGCAGTGAAGCCACTAGCGGCAATGAGCAGTTCTTC. The encoded protein is CASSEATSGNEQFF.

V is TRBV6-5 and J is TRBJ2-7; 11 positions match TRBD1. Germline assignment: CDR1 MNHEY and CDR2 SVGAGI. V was pared by 6 bases and J by 2 bases, with 3 bases of the junction left unmatched. This CDR3 contains 14 residues. The CDR3 region has the DNA TGTGCCAGCAGGGGGGACAGGGGGGCCTACGAGCAGTACTTC. Its protein is CASRGDRGAYEQYF.

This chain connects TRBV19 to TRBJ2-7; D is undetermined. Trimming pared 6 bases from V and 1 base from J, leaving 19 bases between. The CDR3 loop spans 16 amino acids. CDR1 and CDR2 (germline): LNHDA, SQIVND (reference sequence). CDR3: CASSPRFVARSYEQYF. In nucleotides, the CDR3 is TGTGCCAGTAGCCCAAGATTCGTAGCCCGTTCCTACGAGCAGTACTTC.